Each of the 12 T cell receptor beta chains below was sequenced from the same sample in a study of blood T cell repertoires in COVID-19. The repertoire was sequenced with immunoSEQ multiplex PCR; TCRdb's copy has only in-frame clones and lacks some. The sample shows about 280,000 clones, 80% to 90% of them seen only once. Sequencing was performed on peripheral blood. The receptors were gathered from a woman between 45 and 60 years old who had recovered from COVID-19.

The chain couples TRBV2 to TRBJ2-7, with D tentatively TRBD1 (6 bases). Germline assignment: CDR1 SNHLY and CDR2 FYNNEI. The ends were cut back, 2 bases at V and 6 bases at J, with 17 bases in the middle. The CDR3 length is 15 residues. CDR3 sequence reads: CASSEQGSQGGEQYF. DNA of the CDR3: TGTGCCAGCAGTGAACAGGGGTCCCAAGGCGGCGAGCAGTACTTC. The variable domain in full, completed from reference TRBV2 and TRBJ2-7, reads EPEVTQTPSHQVTQMGQEVILRCVPISNHLYFYWYRQILGQKVEFLVSFYNNEISEKSEIFDDQFSVERPDGSNFTLKIRSTKLEDSAMYFCASSEQGSQGGEQYFGPGTRLTVT.

The gene calls are TRBV6-5 and TRBJ2-7, with 8 bases aligning to TRBD1. From germline, CDR1 is MNHEY and CDR2 SVGAGI. With 6 bases clipped from V and 2 bases from J, the junction kept 9 bases outside the gene matches. This CDR3 is 15 amino acids long. The CDR3 reads CASSAHGTGPYEQYF. The DNA of the CDR3 is TGTGCCAGCAGCGCCCATGGGACAGGCCCCTACGAGCAGTACTTC.

This clone was seen only once. V usage is TRBV5-1 and J usage is TRBJ1-3; TRBD1 agrees at 7 bases. The CDR3 totals 15 residues. V lost 4 bases, J lost 4 bases, and 8 bases stayed unmatched. The germline V gene has CDR1 SGHRS and CDR2 YFSETQ. For the CDR3, the DNA is TGCGCCAGCAGCCCAAACACAGGGGAAGGAAACACCATATATTTT. Protein: CASSPNTGEGNTIYF.

This clone was counted a few times. This chain links TRBV6-5 with TRBJ1-1; 7 bases map to TRBD1. The germline CDR1 and CDR2 sequences are MNHEY and SVGAGI. V trimming: 2 bases; J trimming: 7 bases; junction bases outside the gene matches: 10. The CDR3 contains 15 residues. In DNA form, the CDR3 reads TGTGCCAGCAGTTACCAGCGAAGGCAGGGGGGTGAAGCTTTCTTT. It yields the protein CASSYQRRQGGEAFF.

This chain connects TRBV5-1 to TRBJ1-5; TRBD1 might be the D (6 bases). This CDR3 region has 13 residues. Germline CDR1 is SGHRS and CDR2 is YFSETQ. V lost 4 bases, J lost 4 bases, and 9 bases lay in between. Here the CDR3 DNA reads TGCGCCAGCAGCCAAGGACAGAATCAGCCCCAGCATTTT. Its translation: CASSQGQNQPQHF.

The chain joins TRBV19 to TRBJ1-2; D not certain. The V gene lost 7 bases and the J gene lost 0 bases, with 15 bases spanning the gap. The CDR3 has 15 residues. CDR1 LNHDA and CDR2 SQIVND come from the germline V gene (reference sequence). CDR3 nucleotides: TGTGCCAGTATCAAGCCACTATTAGCTAACTATGGCTACACCTTC. As protein: CASIKPLLANYGYTF.

This chain joins TRBV7-2 and TRBJ1-5, with D tentatively TRBD1 (5 bases). Deletions cut 5 bases from V and 4 bases from J, with 15 bases between. This CDR3 is 15 amino acids long. Germline CDR1 and CDR2: SGHTA and FQGNSA. CDR3 in DNA: TGTGCCAGCAGCGAGGGACGGGGGATTAATCAGCCCCAGCATTTT. Amino acids: CASSEGRGINQPQHF. The complete variable domain, with remaining parts taken from reference TRBV7-2 and TRBJ1-5, reads GAGVSQSPSNKVTEKGKDVELRCDPISGHTALYWYRQSLGQGLEFLIYFQGNSAPDKSGLPSDRFSAERTGGSVSTLTIQRTQQEDSAVYLCASSEGRGINQPQHFGDGTRLSIL.

CDR3: CAWLDRGDTGELFF. The CDR3 bases are TGTGCCTGGTTGGACAGGGGAGACACCGGGGAGCTGTTTTTT. This chain joins TRBV30 and TRBJ2-2; 9 bases agree with TRBD1. The CDR3 runs to 14 residues. Germline assignment: CDR1 GTSNPN and CDR2 SVGIG (reference sequence). V was clipped by 5 bases and J by 3 bases; unmatched bases: 4. The full variable domain, rest sourced from reference TRBV30 and TRBJ2-2, is SQTIHQWPATLVQPVGSPLSLECTVEGTSNPNLYWYRQAAGRGLQLLFYSVGIGQISSEVPQNLSASRPQDRQFILSSKKLLLSDSGFYLCAWLDRGDTGELFFGEGSRLTVL.

The chain recombines TRBV30 with TRBJ1-3; D call uncertain. Germline values: CDR1 GTSNPN, CDR2 SVGIG (reference sequence). The CDR3 totals 12 residues. Trimming took 1 base from V and 4 from J, leaving 5 bases between them. CDR3 nucleotides: TGTGCCTGGAGTGGAGAAGGAAACACCATATATTTT. Protein sequence: CAWSGEGNTIYF.

This clone was counted a single time. The rearrangement joins TRBV6-2 or TRBV6-3 to TRBJ2-1, with a weak D call TRBD2 (6 bases). Germline-derived CDR1 and CDR2 are MNHEY and SVGEGT. CDR3 size: 15 residues. V dropped 5 bases and J dropped 0 bases, with 11 bases sitting between them. The CDR3 DNA follows: TGTGCCAGCAGTGCCGGGAGTCGCTCCTACAATGAGCAGTTCTTC. Protein product: CASSAGSRSYNEQFF.

The chain couples TRBV11-2 to TRBJ2-1, with TRBD1 matching over 10 bases. The CDR3 totals 14 residues. Germline values: CDR1 SGHAT, CDR2 FQNNGV. V lost 3 bases to trimming and J lost 6 bases; unmatched junction nucleotides: 2. The CDR3 DNA follows: TGTGCCAGCAGCTTGGACAGGGGGTTCAATGAGCAGTTCTTC. Protein sequence: CASSLDRGFNEQFF. The whole variable domain, filled in from reference TRBV11-2 and TRBJ2-1, reads EAGVAQSPRYKIIEKRQSVAFWCNPISGHATLYWYQQILGQGPKLLIQFQNNGVVDDSQLPKDRFSAERLKGVDSTLKIQPAKLEDSAVYLCASSLDRGFNEQFFGPGTRLTVL.

The chain employs TRBV9 and TRBJ2-7, with D perhaps TRBD2 (5 bases). Germline assignment: CDR1 SGDLS and CDR2 YYNGEE. Between the trimmed V and J ends, which lost 1 base and 5 bases, there was a span of 13 bases. This CDR3 is built from 14 residues. CDR3 protein: CASSVNSLEDEQYF. DNA of the CDR3: TGTGCCAGCAGCGTAAACTCGTTGGAGGACGAGCAGTACTTC.